This entry is about one TCR beta chain. Its target is unknown. MiXCR, applied by TCRdb to the RACE reads, yields one record per CDR3 protein. The profile covers 95,000 to 150,000 distinct CDR3 sequences, with roughly 10% appearing a single time and more than 2% taken by the ten largest. This entry belongs to a study of human T cells and chemical hapten exposure. Whole-study results and caveats: Having alopecia, the donors may differ immunologically from healthy people.

The CDR3 runs 14 residues. Germline V lookup: CDR1 SGHVS, CDR2 FQNEAQ. V was clipped by 1 base and J by 4 bases, with 7 bases between them. Time point given: patch test 3, about 24 weeks after DPC sensitization. Sample treatment: therapeutic diphenylcyclopropenone sensitization with weekly scalp DPC. Someone pulled total RNA out of unfractionated whole blood. The chain couples TRBV7-8 to TRBJ1-4; no firm D call. The source of this sequence is a woman in her 50s with alopecia areata. Some clones in this sample may be carry-over from other donors' samples. This specimen consisted of whole blood, obtained in connection with sensitization to the hapten diphenylcyclopropenone (DPC). CDR3 in amino acids: CASSLGQVNEKLFF. The CDR3 DNA reads TGTGCCAGCAGCTTAGGGCAGGTTAATGAAAAACTGTTTTTT.